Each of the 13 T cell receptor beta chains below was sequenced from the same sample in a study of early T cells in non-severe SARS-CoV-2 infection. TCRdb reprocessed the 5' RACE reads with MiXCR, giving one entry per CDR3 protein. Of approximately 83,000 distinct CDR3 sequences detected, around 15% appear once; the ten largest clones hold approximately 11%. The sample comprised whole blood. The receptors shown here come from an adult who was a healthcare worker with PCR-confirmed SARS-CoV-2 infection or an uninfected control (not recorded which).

CDR3 sequence (DNA): TGCGCCAGCACCCCCGACCTTACAACTAATGAAAAACTGTTTTTT. This gives the protein CASTPDLTTNEKLFF. This chain joins TRBV5-1 and TRBJ1-4, with D hard to call. This CDR3 has 15 residues. Looked up from germline, CDR1 is SGHRS and CDR2 is YFSETQ. The V and J ends lost 6 bases and 0 bases respectively, with 12 bases between them.

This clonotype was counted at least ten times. CDR3 sequence reads: CASSFDRERHNEQFF. The CDR3 DNA is TGTGCCAGCAGCTTTGACAGGGAGAGACACAATGAGCAGTTCTTC. The chain uses TRBV7-2 and TRBJ2-1, with 7 bases aligning to TRBD1. Trimming took 3 bases from V and 5 from J; bases not matched to a gene: 7. Germline V gene lookup returns CDR1 SGHTA and CDR2 FQGNSA. This CDR3 is 15 amino acids long.

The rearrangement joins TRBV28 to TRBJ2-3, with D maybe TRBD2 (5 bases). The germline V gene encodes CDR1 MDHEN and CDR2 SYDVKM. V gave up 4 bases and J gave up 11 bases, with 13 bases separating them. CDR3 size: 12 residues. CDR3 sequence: CASSSSTRQQYF. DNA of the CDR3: TGTGCCAGCAGTTCCTCCACTAGACAGCAGTATTTT. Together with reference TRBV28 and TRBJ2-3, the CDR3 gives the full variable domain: DVKVTQSSRYLVKRTGEKVFLECVQDMDHENMFWYRQDPGLGLRLIYFSYDVKMKEKGDIPEGYSVSREKKERFSLILESASTNQTSMYLCASSSSTRQQYFGPGTRLTVL.

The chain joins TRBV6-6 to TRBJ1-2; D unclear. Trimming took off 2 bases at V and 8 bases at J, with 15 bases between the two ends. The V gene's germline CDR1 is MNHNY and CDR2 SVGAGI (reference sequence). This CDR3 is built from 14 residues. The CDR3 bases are TGTGCCAGCAGTTACGATGGGCACTGGAGAGGCTACACCTTC. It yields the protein CASSYDGHWRGYTF.

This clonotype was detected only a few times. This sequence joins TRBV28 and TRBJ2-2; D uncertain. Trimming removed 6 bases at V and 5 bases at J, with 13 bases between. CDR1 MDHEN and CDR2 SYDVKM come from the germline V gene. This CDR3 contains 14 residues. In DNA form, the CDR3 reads TGTGCCAGCAGCCGTCGCGTTGTGACCGGGGAGCTGTTTTTT. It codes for CASSRRVVTGELFF.

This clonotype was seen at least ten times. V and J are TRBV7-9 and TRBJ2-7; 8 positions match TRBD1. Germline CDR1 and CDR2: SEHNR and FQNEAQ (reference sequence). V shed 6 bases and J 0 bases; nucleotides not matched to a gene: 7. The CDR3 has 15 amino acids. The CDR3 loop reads CASRQTGVFSYEQYF. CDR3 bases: TGTGCCAGCAGGCAGACAGGGGTGTTCTCCTACGAGCAGTACTTC.

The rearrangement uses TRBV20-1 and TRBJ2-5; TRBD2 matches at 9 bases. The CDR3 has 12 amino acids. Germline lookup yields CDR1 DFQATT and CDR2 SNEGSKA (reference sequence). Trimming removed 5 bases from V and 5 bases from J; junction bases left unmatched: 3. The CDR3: CSARSGGETQYF. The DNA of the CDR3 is TGCAGTGCTCGCAGCGGGGGGGAGACCCAGTACTTC.

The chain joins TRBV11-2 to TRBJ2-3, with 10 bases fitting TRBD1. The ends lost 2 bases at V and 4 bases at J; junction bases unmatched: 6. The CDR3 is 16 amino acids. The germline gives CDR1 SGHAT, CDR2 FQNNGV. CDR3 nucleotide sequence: TGTGCCAGCAGCTTAATCGGGACAGGGGTCCCAGATACGCAGTATTTT. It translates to CASSLIGTGVPDTQYF.

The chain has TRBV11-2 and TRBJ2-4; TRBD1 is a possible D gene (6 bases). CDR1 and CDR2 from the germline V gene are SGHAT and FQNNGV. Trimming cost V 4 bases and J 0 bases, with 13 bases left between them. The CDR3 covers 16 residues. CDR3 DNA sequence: TGTGCCAGCAGCTCTCAGGGGCCCCTAGCCAAAAACATTCAGTACTTC. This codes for CASSSQGPLAKNIQYF.

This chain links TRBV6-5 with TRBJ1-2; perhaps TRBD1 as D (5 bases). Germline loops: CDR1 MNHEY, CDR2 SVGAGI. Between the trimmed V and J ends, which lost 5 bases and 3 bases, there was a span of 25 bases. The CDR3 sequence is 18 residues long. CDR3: CASSRGGRGRKDDYGYTF. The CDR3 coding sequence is TGTGCCAGCAGTCGCGGTGGGAGGGGACGGAAGGATGACTATGGCTACACCTTC.

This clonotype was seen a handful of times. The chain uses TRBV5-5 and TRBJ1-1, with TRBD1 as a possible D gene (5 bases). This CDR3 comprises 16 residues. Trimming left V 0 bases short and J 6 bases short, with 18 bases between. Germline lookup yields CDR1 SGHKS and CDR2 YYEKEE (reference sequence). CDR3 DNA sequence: TGTGCCAGCAGCTTGGGAACAGGATTGTTTTCGGCTGAAGCTTTCTTT. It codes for CASSLGTGLFSAEAFF.

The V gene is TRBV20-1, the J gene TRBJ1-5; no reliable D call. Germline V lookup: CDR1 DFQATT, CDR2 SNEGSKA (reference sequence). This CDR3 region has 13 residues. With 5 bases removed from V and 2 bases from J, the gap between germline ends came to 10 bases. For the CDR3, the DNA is TGCAGTGCTCGGAGGCCCGGCAATCAGCCCCAGCATTTT. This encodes CSARRPGNQPQHF.

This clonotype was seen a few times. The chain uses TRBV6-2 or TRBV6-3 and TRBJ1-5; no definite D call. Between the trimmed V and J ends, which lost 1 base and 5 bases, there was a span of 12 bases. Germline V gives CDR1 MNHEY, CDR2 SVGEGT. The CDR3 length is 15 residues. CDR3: CASSYLGPGDQPQHF. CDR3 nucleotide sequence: TGTGCCAGCAGTTACTTGGGCCCTGGCGATCAGCCCCAGCATTTT.